The rows below give T cell receptor beta chains drawn from one sample of a study of blood T cell repertoires in COVID-19. Repertoires were generated with immunoSEQ multiplex PCR, while TCRdb's copy carries only in-frame clones and drops some. The data show roughly 350,000 clones, approximately 81% seen once. What was sequenced was peripheral blood. The origin of the receptors is a young woman with acute or convalescent COVID-19. CDR3s leave out the opening cysteine and the closing phenylalanine or tryptophan. Clone size appears in some rows only: once, few, many, or a class for an expanded clone.

V: TRBV27; size: -; J: TRBJ1-2; length: 14; CDR3: ASRLEPGQGNYGYT
V: TRBV7-2; size: -; J: TRBJ2-3; length: 11; CDR3: ASSLGYETSGY
V: TRBV11-3; size: -; J: TRBJ1-1; length: 14; CDR3: ASRYLRGPVNTEAF
V: TRBV7-2; size: few; J: TRBJ1-5; length: 14; CDR3: ASSLSETGRNQPQH
V: TRBV29-1; size: once; J: TRBJ2-7; length: 12; CDR3: SVEAPSGSYEQY
V: TRBV4-1; size: -; J: TRBJ2-7; length: 16; CDR3: ASSQPKPGTAKSYEQY
V: TRBV6-5; size: -; J: TRBJ1-3; length: 13; CDR3: ASSPGHISGNTIY
V: TRBV5-1; size: -; J: TRBJ2-5; length: 13; CDR3: ASSTASGGRETQY
V: TRBV11-3; size: once; J: TRBJ1-6; length: 17; CDR3: ASSLPDRGDTSYNSPLH
V: TRBV19; size: -; J: TRBJ1-1; length: 10; CDR3: ASEQGDTEAF
V: TRBV28; size: -; J: TRBJ2-1; length: 13; CDR3: ASSQDRVGRNEQF
V: TRBV5-6; size: -; J: TRBJ1-2; length: 11; CDR3: ASSFDNNYGYT
V: TRBV9; size: -; J: TRBJ1-2; length: 12; CDR3: ASSGPGTGYGYT
V: TRBV15; size: once; J: TRBJ2-7; length: 13; CDR3: ATSRVEFDFYEQY
V: TRBV5-1; size: -; J: TRBJ2-1; length: 13; CDR3: ASSYGTGGEVEQF